This TCR beta chain is from a study of brain T cells in children with intractable seizures. Broader study findings: Pre-surgery blood may have been undersampled, hiding some clones. Only CDR3 sequence similarity suggested viral specificity, without known HCMV serostatus.

The repertoire was sequenced with immunoSEQ multiplex PCR; TCRdb's copy has only in-frame clones and lacks some. There are approximately 110,000 clones in the sample; 94% occur only once, and 3.8% lies in the top ten. Worth noting for this clone: Its antigen is not known.

Germline V gene data show CDR1 as SGHAT and CDR2 as FQNNGV. This CDR3 has 15 residues. V was pared by 1 base and J by 5 bases, with 14 bases between. Source: peripheral blood, taken at surgery. The TCR sequence derives from a boy less than two years old with hemimegalencephaly and intractable seizures. V and J are TRBV11-2 and TRBJ1-1, with D maybe TRBD1 (5 bases). The CDR3 nucleotides are TGTGCCAGCAGCTTAGGTGCGGGGGTTGGGACTGAAGCTTTCTTT. Amino acids: CASSLGAGVGTEAFF.